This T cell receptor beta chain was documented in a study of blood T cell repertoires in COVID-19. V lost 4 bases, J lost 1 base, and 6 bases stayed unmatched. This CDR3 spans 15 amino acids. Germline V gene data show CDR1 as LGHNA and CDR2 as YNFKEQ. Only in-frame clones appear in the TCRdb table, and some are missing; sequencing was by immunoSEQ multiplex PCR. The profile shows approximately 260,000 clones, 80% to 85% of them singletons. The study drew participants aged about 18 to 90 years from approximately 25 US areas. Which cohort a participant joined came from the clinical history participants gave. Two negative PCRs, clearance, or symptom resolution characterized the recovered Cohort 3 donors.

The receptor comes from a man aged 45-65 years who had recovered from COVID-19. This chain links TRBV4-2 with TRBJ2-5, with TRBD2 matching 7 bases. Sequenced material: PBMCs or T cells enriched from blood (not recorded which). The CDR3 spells CASSPRSSGQETQYF. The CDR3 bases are TGTGCCAGCAGCCCTCGATCTAGCGGCCAAGAGACCCAGTACTTC.